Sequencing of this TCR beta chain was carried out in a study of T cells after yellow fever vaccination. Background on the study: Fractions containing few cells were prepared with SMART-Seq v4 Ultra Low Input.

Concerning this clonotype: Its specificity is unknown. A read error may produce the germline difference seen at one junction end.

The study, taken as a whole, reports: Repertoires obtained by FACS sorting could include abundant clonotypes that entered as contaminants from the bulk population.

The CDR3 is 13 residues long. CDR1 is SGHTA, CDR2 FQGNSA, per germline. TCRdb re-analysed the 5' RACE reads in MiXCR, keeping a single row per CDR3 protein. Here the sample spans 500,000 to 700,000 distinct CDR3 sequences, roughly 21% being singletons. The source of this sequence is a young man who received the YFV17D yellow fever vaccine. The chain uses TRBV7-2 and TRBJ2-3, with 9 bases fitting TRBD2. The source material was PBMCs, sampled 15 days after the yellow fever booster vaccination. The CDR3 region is CASSIAGASTQYF. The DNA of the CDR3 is TGTGCCAGCAGCATAGCGGGAGCGTCTACGCAGTATTTT.